Below, one T cell receptor beta chain is given with its context. The specificity of this receptor is unknown. Base qualities are missing; no much larger clone stands one base away. The data stem from a study of CD8 T cells in Susac syndrome (dated by TCRdb to the late 2010s). Turning to the overall study: Among the Susac syndrome patients who were sequenced, clinically active disease was present in six and clinical remission was observed in about eight. At the time of blood withdrawal, Susac syndrome patients were either therapy-naive, taking corticosteroids (with some also receiving IVIg), or on IVIg alone. Whether CD8+ T cell activation and differentiation in Susac syndrome was antigen driven was tested using repertoire sequencing. The study compared CD8+ T cell repertoire clonality among roughly eleven healthy donors, 14 Susac syndrome patients and roughly 16 multiple sclerosis patients.

Peripheral blood CD8+ and CD4+ T cells from healthy donors, Susac syndrome patients and multiple sclerosis patients were profiled using high-throughput TCR beta sequencing. The Susac syndrome patients fulfilled recently defined diagnostic criteria for either definite or probable disease. CD8+ TEMRA cells were enriched by FACS, while bulk CD8+ and CD4+ T cells were purified by magnetic negative isolation. Blood was drawn into EDTA tubes, processed within 24 hours, and PBMCs were isolated by density gradient centrifugation. PBMCs intended for TCR sequencing were cryopreserved in liquid nitrogen and thawed later in a water bath at 37 degrees C. Purity of sorted or isolated CD4+, CD8+ and CD8+ TEMRA cells was at least 90%. RNA was extracted using the RNeasy kit, and about 0.5 to 1 ug of the RNA was reverse transcribed with random hexamers. The immunoSEQ multiplex PCR assay, which covers 54 Vbeta and 13 Jbeta segments, was used to amplify TCR beta CDR3 regions. PCR amplification bias was corrected by using a synthetic template baseline for primer optimization and computational correction. As for the authors' bioinformatics: Reads were annotated to V, D and J genes per IMGT and analyzed with immunoSEQ Analyzer, keeping only productive sequences. Clonality was computed as one minus Shannon entropy normalized by log2 of the number of productive unique sequences. For each patient and control, public and private clones were evaluated among the 100 most prevalent clones. Clones were defined as Susac-specific when absent from the healthy and MS cohorts, from 1,000 to 1,100 published viral clones and from other ImmuneACCESS disease sequences. The public reads were reanalyzed by TCRdb: fastp trimming at Q25, MiXCR alignment, in-frame beta chains only. Every entry covers one CDR3 protein and lists the most common genes and DNA from its rows. The V and J calls follow TCRdb's processing rather than the paper's. The sample includes about 140,000 distinct CDR3 sequences, with 95% observed a single time. The ten largest clones take up about 0.18% of the sample.

Overall study outcomes, separate from this receptor: Some 15 and five Susac-specific public clones were found in the total CD8+ and CD8+ TEMRA repertoires, respectively. CD8+ repertoires in Susac syndrome showed clonal expansion, which was highest in CD8+ TEMRA cells and was greater in clinically active patients than in remitting patients. The TCR sequencing and HLA analysis was acknowledged to have included a relatively small number of individuals.

The sequencing input was CD8+ T cells from PBMCs. The sequence came from a human donor with Susac syndrome.

The CDR3 amino acid sequence is: CASSLLRGYNEQFF. The DNA sequence is given as TGTGCCAGCAGCCTACTACGGGGCTACAATGAGCAGTTCTTC. The V and J segments used are TRBV7-9 and TRBJ2-1, with a tentative D gene TRBD2 over 5 matching bases. The CDR3 measures 14 amino acids from cysteine to phenylalanine. Just CDR3 DNA is preserved here, 42 bases in frame from base 1. CDR1 and CDR2 (SEHNR, FQNEAQ) derive from the germline V gene (reference sequence). A distance of 11 bases separates the germline ends of V and J, which lose 5 bases and 3 bases respectively. With the rest looked up from the reference TRBV7-9 and TRBJ2-1 genes rather than sequenced, the full variable domain is DTGVSQNPRHKITKRGQNVTFRCDPISEHNRLYWYRQTLGQGPEFLTYFQNEAQLEKSRLLSDRFSAERPKGSFSTLEIQRTEQGDSAMYLCASSLLRGYNEQFFGPGTRLTVL.